The 28 T cell receptor beta chains listed next were all sequenced from one sample in a study of type 1 and type 2 diabetes patients. Genomic DNA was the PCR template. A primer set of 30 forward and 13 reverse primers amplified the CDR3. TCRdb re-analysed the multiplex PCR reads in MiXCR, keeping a single row per CDR3 protein. The sample includes approximately 260,000 distinct CDR3 sequences, roughly 44% of them seen just once. Sequenced input: peripheral blood mononuclear cells (PBMCs). The source of these receptors is a man between 18 and 29 years old with type 2 diabetes.

The chain combines TRBV19 with TRBJ2-1; no reliable D call. Trimming left V 5 bases short and J 2 bases short, with 10 bases between. Germline V CDR1 and CDR2: LNHDA, SQIVND (reference sequence). This CDR3 region has 14 residues. The CDR3 DNA sequence: TGTGCCAGTAGTCCCTTGGTGACCTACAATGAGCAGTTCTTC. It specifies CASSPLVTYNEQFF.

The V call is TRBV29-1, the J call TRBJ2-7, with TRBD1 identical over 9 bases. The CDR3 sequence is 13 residues long. Germline trimming cut 4 bases from V and 2 bases from J; bases unmatched to any gene: 3. Germline CDR1 is SQVTM and CDR2 is ANQGSEA. CDR3 amino acids: CSVGDRATYEQYF. The CDR3 DNA reads as TGCAGCGTTGGGGACAGGGCGACCTACGAGCAGTACTTC.

The chain has TRBV7-8 and TRBJ1-5; D not resolved. V gave up 5 bases and J gave up 5 bases, with 10 bases separating them. The CDR3 has 13 amino acids. CDR1 and CDR2 from the germline V gene are SGHVS and FQNEAQ. The CDR3 is CASSPGLHQPQHF. As DNA, the CDR3 is TGTGCCAGCAGCCCTGGACTGCATCAGCCCCAGCATTTT.

This clonotype was seen a few times. The chain links TRBV20-1 to TRBJ2-5; TRBD1 aligns across 7 bases. Germline V gives CDR1 DFQATT, CDR2 SNEGSKA (reference sequence). V dropped 1 base and J dropped 4; count of bases not matched to a gene: 3. CDR3 length: 13 amino acids. CDR3 nucleotide sequence: TGCAGTGCTAGAGGTGACAGGGTAGAGACCCAGTACTTC. This codes for CSARGDRVETQYF.

The rearrangement uses TRBV20-1 and TRBJ2-7, with D maybe TRBD2 (6 bases). CDR3 size: 17 residues. CDR1 is DFQATT and CDR2 is SNEGSKA in the germline V gene (reference sequence). Trimming removed 4 bases at V and 4 bases at J, with 26 bases between. CDR3: CSATGTLESRFDYEQYF. In DNA form, the CDR3 reads TGCAGTGCTACCGGGACTCTAGAGTCCCGATTTGATTACGAGCAGTACTTC.

The chain recombines TRBV7-2 with TRBJ2-6; no firm D call. This CDR3 has 13 residues. V lost 8 bases and J 2 bases, leaving 7 bases between the germline ends. In germline, CDR1 is SGHTA, CDR2 FQGNSA. The CDR3: CASLSAGANVLTF. CDR3 coding DNA: TGTGCCAGCCTTTCAGCTGGGGCCAACGTCCTGACTTTC.

V usage is TRBV12-3 or TRBV12-4 and J usage is TRBJ1-5; weak D call: TRBD1 (5 bases). The V gene lost 6 bases and the J gene lost 0 bases, with 18 bases spanning the gap. The CDR3 covers 17 residues. The CDR3 nucleotides read TGTGCCAGCAGCGTTGGGGGGGTGGAGTATAGCAATCAGCCCCAGCATTTT. This translates into CASSVGGVEYSNQPQHF.

This chain connects TRBV19 to TRBJ2-2; 8 positions match TRBD1. The V and J ends lost 6 bases and 4 bases, in that order; junction bases with no gene match: 7. Germline V CDR1 and CDR2: LNHDA, SQIVND (reference sequence). The CDR3 runs to 15 residues. CDR3: CASRPDRGVTGELFF. The CDR3 DNA is TGTGCCAGTAGACCTGACAGGGGAGTCACCGGGGAGCTGTTTTTT.

V is TRBV9 and J is TRBJ2-5; D is perhaps TRBD1 (5 bases). The CDR3 runs to 14 residues. The V and J ends lost 3 bases and 3 bases respectively, with 12 bases between them. Germline V gives CDR1 SGDLS, CDR2 YYNGEE. As DNA, the CDR3 is TGTGCCAGCAGCGAGCAGGACACCGAAGAGACCCAGTACTTC. Its translation is CASSEQDTEETQYF.

This clonotype was seen a handful of times. V is TRBV15 and J is TRBJ2-2, with 12 bases that match TRBD1. With 2 bases clipped from V and 5 bases from J, the junction kept 12 bases outside the gene matches. The germline gives CDR1 LNHNV, CDR2 YYDKDF (reference sequence). The CDR3 has 19 residues. The CDR3 sequence: CATSRPRLGQGARTGELFF. The CDR3 DNA reads as TGTGCCACCAGCAGACCAAGGTTGGGACAGGGGGCGCGGACCGGGGAGCTGTTTTTT. Supplemented by reference TRBV15 and TRBJ2-2, the full variable domain reads DAMVIQNPRYQVTQFGKPVTLSCSQTLNHNVMYWYQQKSSQAPKLLFHYYDKDFNNEADTPDNFQSRRPNTSFCFLDIRSPGLGDTAMYLCATSRPRLGQGARTGELFFGEGSRLTVL.

The chain employs TRBV29-1 and TRBJ1-1; D call uncertain. V lost 6 bases and J 6 bases, leaving 23 bases between the germline ends. The CDR3 is 15 residues long. The germline gives CDR1 SQVTM, CDR2 ANQGSEA. The chain's CDR3 is CSVVWVDPSTAEAFF. As DNA, the CDR3 is TGCAGCGTCGTCTGGGTGGACCCGTCAACGGCTGAAGCTTTCTTT.

The table lists this clonotype with a few counts. The chain is built from TRBV5-1 and TRBJ2-6, with TRBD2 identical over 12 bases. CDR3 length equals 21 residues. Germline values: CDR1 SGHRS, CDR2 YFSETQ. V was clipped by 1 base and J by 1 base; unmatched bases: 12. CDR3: CASSLSPTSGRFSSGANVLTF. Written as DNA, the CDR3 is TGCGCCAGCAGCTTGTCCCCTACTAGCGGGAGGTTCTCATCTGGGGCCAACGTCCTGACTTTC.

In its sample, this clonotype was seen once. The rearrangement uses TRBV27 and TRBJ2-3; D gene unclear. The CDR3 is made up of 15 amino acids. Trimming stripped 5 bases from V and 5 bases from J, with 17 bases between. CDR1 and CDR2 from the germline V gene are MNHEY and SMNVEV (reference sequence). The CDR3 DNA is TGTGCCAGCAGTCCGTGGCTACCTTCTGGAGATACGCAGTATTTT. This encodes CASSPWLPSGDTQYF.

The chain employs TRBV20-1 and TRBJ2-5; D possibly matches TRBD1 or TRBD2 (7 bases each). Germline assignment: CDR1 DFQATT and CDR2 SNEGSKA (reference sequence). The length of the CDR3 is 16 residues. The V end lost 6 bases, the J end lost 1 base, and 21 bases lay between the germline ends. CDR3 residues: CSAAEGGTALQETQYF. The CDR3 nucleotides read TGCAGTGCGGCCGAGGGGGGGACAGCACTCCAAGAGACCCAGTACTTC.

This clonotype was seen a few times. The V call is TRBV19, the J call TRBJ2-3; D gene ambiguous. This CDR3 region has 12 residues. Germline V lookup: CDR1 LNHDA, CDR2 SQIVND (reference sequence). The V and J ends lost 3 bases and 4 bases respectively, with 5 bases between them. The CDR3 DNA is TGTGCCAGTAGTATTTCGTCAGATACGCAGTATTTT. Translation gives CASSISSDTQYF. The whole variable domain, filled in from reference TRBV19 and TRBJ2-3, reads DGGITQSPKYLFRKEGQNVTLSCEQNLNHDAMYWYRQDPGQGLRLIYYSQIVNDFQKGDIAEGYSVSREKKESFPLTVTSAQKNPTAFYLCASSISSDTQYFGPGTRLTVL.

This clonotype was counted a few times. V usage is TRBV10-3 and J usage is TRBJ2-1, with 11 bases matching TRBD1. V was pared by 7 bases and J by 9 bases, with 11 bases of the junction left unmatched. The germline V gene has CDR1 ENHRY and CDR2 SYGVKD. The CDR3 runs 15 residues. The CDR3 nucleotides are TGTGCCATCAAATTGGGACAGGGGGACTCCAGTGAGCAGTTCTTC. Translation: CAIKLGQGDSSEQFF.

The genes are TRBV7-6 and TRBJ1-2; D perhaps matches TRBD1 (5 bases). V was shortened by 0 bases and J by 6 bases, with 8 bases between the two germline ends. The CDR3 sequence is 13 residues long. The germline V gene encodes CDR1 SGHVS and CDR2 FNYEAQ. The CDR3 coding sequence is TGTGCCAGCAGCTTAGCGCTAGGGGATGGCTACACCTTC. This codes for CASSLALGDGYTF.

This clonotype was counted between two and nine times. The rearrangement uses TRBV19 and TRBJ2-3, with TRBD2 as a possible D gene (6 bases). Germline values: CDR1 LNHDA, CDR2 SQIVND (reference sequence). CDR3 length: 13 amino acids. V lost 10 bases and J lost 8, with 19 bases in between. The CDR3 sequence is CATSNLGSGTQYF. The CDR3 DNA is TGTGCCACCTCAAACCTCGGGAGCGGTACGCAGTATTTT.

This clonotype was found many times. J is TRBJ2-7 and V is TRBV15, with D possibly matching TRBD1 (6 bases). V lost 5 bases, J lost 1 base, and 21 bases lay in between. The germline gives CDR1 LNHNV, CDR2 YYDKDF (reference sequence). The CDR3 contains 17 residues. The CDR3 sequence: CATSSHSGTPTSYEQYF. DNA for the CDR3: TGTGCCACCAGCTCCCACTCCGGGACACCAACTTCCTACGAGCAGTACTTC.

This clonotype was recorded only once. The rearrangement links TRBV20-1 to TRBJ2-7; 11 nucleotides line up with TRBD1. J was trimmed by 9 bases and V by 3 bases; bases with no gene match: 10. CDR3 length: 14 residues. Germline V gene lookup returns CDR1 DFQATT and CDR2 SNEGSKA (reference sequence). CDR3 DNA sequence: TGCAGTGCTAGGGGTTGGACAGGGGGCGCAGGGCAGTACTTC. It translates to CSARGWTGGAGQYF.

The V gene is TRBV2, the J gene TRBJ1-4; D gene unclear. There are 13 residues in the CDR3. Germline V CDR1 and CDR2: SNHLY, FYNNEI. With 3 bases removed from V and 6 bases from J, the gap between germline ends came to 8 bases. CDR3 region: CASSEGGYEKLFF. CDR3 nucleotides: TGTGCCAGCAGTGAGGGCGGCTATGAAAAACTGTTTTTT.

The chain links TRBV9 to TRBJ1-1; possibly TRBD1 for D (6 bases). The CDR3 is 13 amino acids. Germline V CDR1 and CDR2: SGDLS, YYNGEE. Trimming shortened V by 0 bases and J by 8 bases, and 11 bases separated the two germline ends. In DNA, the CDR3 is TGTGCCAGCAGCGTAGCTCAGGGGACGGAAGCTTTCTTT. Protein sequence: CASSVAQGTEAFF. Using reference TRBV9 and TRBJ1-1 for the parts outside the CDR3, the full variable domain is DSGVTQTPKHLITATGQRVTLRCSPRSGDLSVYWYQQSLDQGLQFLIQYYNGEERAKGNILERFSAQQFPDLHSELNLSSLELGDSALYFCASSVAQGTEAFFGQGTRLTVV.

This clonotype appeared a single time. This sequence joins TRBV15 and TRBJ2-7, with TRBD1 as a possible D gene (6 bases). The V and J ends lost 4 bases and 3 bases respectively, with 13 bases between them. CDR3 length equals 14 residues. CDR1 and CDR2 (germline): LNHNV, YYDKDF (reference sequence). CDR3 amino acids: CATSTSGVLYEQYF. CDR3 DNA: TGTGCCACCAGCACTTCAGGGGTTCTCTACGAGCAGTACTTC.

The CDR3 protein is CASSLTGSNSPLHF. For the CDR3, the DNA is TGTGCCAGCAGTTTAACAGGAAGTAATTCACCCCTCCACTTT. The rearrangement joins TRBV28 to TRBJ1-6, with a possible D match to TRBD1 (5 bases). From germline, CDR1 is MDHEN and CDR2 SYDVKM. This CDR3 contains 14 residues. With 2 bases removed from V and 6 bases from J, the gap between germline ends came to 8 bases.

This chain uses TRBV20-1 with TRBJ1-2; D is uncertain. Looked up from germline, CDR1 is DFQATT and CDR2 is SNEGSKA (reference sequence). Between the trimmed V and J ends, which lost 6 bases and 1 base, there was a span of 6 bases. The CDR3 sequence is 11 residues long. In nucleotides, the CDR3 is TGCAGTGCATCCGTTAACTATGGCTACACCTTC. Amino acids: CSASVNYGYTF.

Details on this clonotype: One junction end does not reproduce the germline sequence, and a read error may be involved. J is TRBJ2-2 and V is TRBV20-1; D ambiguous. The CDR3 runs 13 residues. The germline V gene has CDR1 DFQATT and CDR2 SNEGSKA (reference sequence). The CDR3 DNA is TGCAATGCTTGGTTTCGCAACACCGGGGAGCTGTTTTTT. Translated, it gives CNAWFRNTGELFF.

Points on this clonotype: A much larger clone differs from this one at a single base, so this may be a read error. V usage is TRBV2 and J usage is TRBJ2-6, with a weak D call TRBD1 (5 bases). Per the germline V gene, CDR1 is SNHLY and CDR2 is FYNNEI. The CDR3 spans 13 residues. The CDR3 sequence: CASTESGANALTF. DNA for the CDR3: TGTGCCAGCACAGAATCTGGGGCCAACGCCCTGACTTTC. The variable domain in full, completed from reference TRBV2 and TRBJ2-6, reads EPEVTQTPSHQVTQMGQEVILRCVPISNHLYFYWYRQILGQKVEFLVSFYNNEISEKSEIFDDQFSVERPDGSNFTLKIRSTKLEDSAMYFCASTESGANALTFGAGSRLTVL.

This clonotype occurred a few times. CDR3 protein: CASIQGLRNYGYTF. The CDR3 DNA reads as TGTGCCAGCATCCAGGGGCTTAGGAACTATGGCTACACCTTC. The V gene is TRBV6-6, the J gene TRBJ1-2; weak D call: TRBD1 (6 bases). Germline CDR1 reads MNHNY; CDR2 reads SVGAGI (reference sequence). The V and J ends lost 7 bases and 2 bases respectively, with 14 bases between them. The CDR3 covers 14 residues.